This entry lists 19 T cell receptor beta chains sequenced from one sample in a study of shared clonotypes between healthy human individuals. Assay: immunoSEQ multiplex PCR; the TCRdb copy retains only in-frame clones and omits some. The top ten clones hold approximately 0.13% of a sample with some 2,400,000 clones, 95% of them seen once. The specimen was naive CD4+ T cells sorted from blood. Specified subset: CD45RA+ positively selected. These receptors came from a man aged 18 to 29 in good health.

The rearrangement links TRBV2 to TRBJ2-1; D is ambiguous. Germline V gives CDR1 SNHLY, CDR2 FYNNEI. Trimming shortened V by 4 bases and J by 6 bases, and 13 bases separated the two germline ends. This CDR3 is built from 14 residues. The DNA of the CDR3 is TGTGCCAGCAGTGCCGACCAGACGGGCAATGAGCAGTTCTTC. The encoded protein is CASSADQTGNEQFF.

This chain uses TRBV2 with TRBJ2-5; D uncertain. The CDR3 runs 14 residues. Germline V gene lookup returns CDR1 SNHLY and CDR2 FYNNEI. Trimming shortened V by 3 bases and J by 0 bases, and 8 bases separated the two germline ends. The CDR3 loop is CASSDTAYQETQYF. The CDR3 nucleotides read TGTGCCAGCAGTGACACAGCCTACCAAGAGACCCAGTACTTC.

This CDR3 reads CASSQVGPSTGELFF. The DNA of the CDR3 is TGCGCCAGCAGCCAAGTAGGACCCTCCACCGGGGAGCTGTTTTTT. J is TRBJ2-2 and V is TRBV4-1; D remains ambiguous. Trimming pared 1 base from V and 4 bases from J, leaving 10 bases between. Looked up from germline, CDR1 is MGHRA and CDR2 is YSYEKL. This CDR3 comprises 15 residues.

The rearrangement links TRBV30 to TRBJ1-1; 7 positions match TRBD1. The CDR3 has 13 residues. The germline V gene encodes CDR1 GTSNPN and CDR2 SVGIG (reference sequence). V shed 5 bases and J 5 bases; nucleotides not matched to a gene: 8. Written as DNA, the CDR3 is TGTGCCTGGGGCCCCGACAGGGTAACTGAAGCTTTCTTT. This encodes CAWGPDRVTEAFF.

The DNA of the CDR3 is TGTGCCAGCTCGTCGGGACAGGGAGGTTCACCCCTCCACTTT. Its translation is CASSSGQGGSPLHF. The rearrangement joins TRBV28 to TRBJ1-6; 9 bases fit TRBD1. Germline-derived CDR1 and CDR2 are MDHEN and SYDVKM. The CDR3 runs 14 residues. V shed 8 bases, J shed 9 bases, and the junction held 8 bases outside the gene matches.

The V gene is TRBV7-2, the J gene TRBJ2-5; TRBD2 matches 11 bases. J gave up 5 bases and V 5 bases, and 7 bases lay outside the gene matches. The CDR3 runs 15 residues. Germline CDR1 and CDR2: SGHTA and FQGNSA. The CDR3 DNA is TGTGCCAGCAGCCCCAGGACTAGCGGGCTCGAGACCCAGTACTTC. Translating it yields CASSPRTSGLETQYF.

The chain combines TRBV5-1 with TRBJ2-7; the D gene is possibly TRBD2 (5 bases). V lost 1 base and J lost 2, with 10 bases in between. Germline V gives CDR1 SGHRS, CDR2 YFSETQ. The CDR3 sequence is 14 residues long. DNA for the CDR3: TGCGCCAGCAGCTTGACTGGGAGTACCTACGAGCAGTACTTC. It specifies CASSLTGSTYEQYF. Supplemented by reference TRBV5-1 and TRBJ2-7, the full variable domain reads KAGVTQTPRYLIKTRGQQVTLSCSPISGHRSVSWYQQTPGQGLQFLFEYFSETQRNKGNFPGRFSGRQFSNSRSEMNVSTLELGDSALYLCASSLTGSTYEQYFGPGTRLTVT.

The V and J genes are TRBV10-1 and TRBJ2-2; D is possibly TRBD2 (6 bases). This CDR3 comprises 15 residues. Trimming removed 0 bases from V and 3 bases from J, with 8 bases in between. Per germline, CDR1 WNHNN and CDR2 SYGVQD (reference sequence). CDR3 DNA: TGCGCCAGCAGTGAGTCCGGGACTCACACCGGGGAGCTGTTTTTT. This encodes CASSESGTHTGELFF.

The J gene is TRBJ2-7, the V gene TRBV19; 13 bases are a match to TRBD2. J lost 2 bases, V lost 5 bases, and 12 bases had no gene match. The V gene's germline CDR1 is LNHDA and CDR2 SQIVND (reference sequence). CDR3 length equals 18 residues. CDR3 coding DNA: TGTGCCAGTAGTGAACGGGGGACTAGCGGGATAATGACCTACGAGCAGTACTTC. Its protein is CASSERGTSGIMTYEQYF.

The CDR3 spells CASSLQGWYGYTF. Written as DNA, the CDR3 is TGTGCCAGCAGCTTGCAGGGTTGGTATGGCTACACCTTC. The V and J genes are TRBV5-4 and TRBJ1-2; possibly TRBD1 for D (5 bases). Trimming stripped 1 base from V and 5 bases from J, with 9 bases between. CDR1 and CDR2 (germline): SGHNT, YYREEE (reference sequence). The CDR3 contains 13 residues.

This sequence joins TRBV5-1 and TRBJ2-2; TRBD2 aligns across 10 bases. Germline V lookup: CDR1 SGHRS, CDR2 YFSETQ. Unmatched junction bases numbered 7, after V lost 1 base and J lost 7 bases. The CDR3 length is 16 residues. CDR3 residues: CASSLSLAGDHGELFF. The CDR3 nucleotides are TGCGCCAGCAGCTTGAGCCTAGCGGGAGATCACGGGGAGCTGTTTTTT.

Concerning this clone itself: Distinct nucleotide sequences in the sample also encode this CDR3. The chain carries TRBV11-2 and TRBJ2-1; 8 nucleotides line up with TRBD2. The CDR3 has 12 amino acids. The germline V gene encodes CDR1 SGHAT and CDR2 FQNNGV. With V trimmed by 3 bases and J by 10 bases, 2 bases remained unmatched. This CDR3 is CASSFLAGEQFF. The CDR3 DNA reads TGTGCCAGCAGCTTTTTAGCGGGAGAGCAGTTCTTC.

The rearrangement joins TRBV18 to TRBJ1-6, with D perhaps TRBD1 (6 bases). This CDR3 has 16 amino acids. Trimming removed 4 bases at V and 6 bases at J, with 16 bases between. Germline CDR1 KGHSH, CDR2 LQKENI. CDR3 nucleotides: TGTGCCAGCTCACGAAGCACAGGGAATCCTAATTCACCCCTCCACTTT. As protein: CASSRSTGNPNSPLHF.

The chain is built from TRBV19 and TRBJ2-3, with D possibly matching TRBD2 (6 bases). V dropped 4 bases and J dropped 3 bases, with 17 bases sitting between them. The CDR3 spans 16 residues. Germline V gene data show CDR1 as LNHDA and CDR2 as SQIVND (reference sequence). For the CDR3, the DNA is TGTGCCAGTAGTACAAGACTAGTCTTGTCTACAGATACGCAGTATTTT. It specifies CASSTRLVLSTDTQYF.

Details on this clone: Sequence at one end of the junction differs from germline and may be a read error. The sample contains more than one DNA sequence encoding this CDR3. This chain links TRBV7-7 with TRBJ2-3, with D hard to call. From germline, CDR1 is SSHAT and CDR2 FNYEAQ (reference sequence). The CDR3 consists of 14 residues. The CDR3 spells CASSPDGGTDTQYF. The CDR3 coding sequence is TGTGCTAGCAGCCCGGACGGAGGCACAGATACGCAGTATTTT.

The rearrangement links TRBV5-4 to TRBJ1-4; D unclear. Germline CDR1 reads SGHNT; CDR2 reads YYREEE (reference sequence). The V end was cut by 0 bases, the J end by 3 bases, with 6 bases between. The CDR3 extends over 14 amino acids. The CDR3 region is CASSLETANEKLFF. The CDR3 DNA reads as TGTGCCAGCAGCTTGGAGACGGCTAATGAAAAACTGTTTTTT. The variable domain in full, with the rest retrieved from reference TRBV5-4 and TRBJ1-4, is ETGVTQSPTHLIKTRGQQVTLRCSSQSGHNTVSWYQQALGQGPQFIFQYYREEENGRGNFPPRFSGLQFPNYSSELNVNALELDDSALYLCASSLETANEKLFFGSGTQLSVL.

V usage is TRBV7-9 and J usage is TRBJ2-2, with D unclear. The V gene's germline CDR1 is SEHNR and CDR2 FQNEAQ (reference sequence). Between the trimmed V and J ends, which lost 5 bases and 3 bases, there was a span of 13 bases. The CDR3 is 15 amino acids. This CDR3 is CASSNGVGYTGELFF. The DNA of the CDR3 is TGTGCCAGCAGCAATGGGGTCGGGTACACCGGGGAGCTGTTTTTT.

The J gene is TRBJ1-1, the V gene TRBV18, with D hard to call. The CDR3 covers 16 residues. Germline CDR1 KGHSH, CDR2 LQKENI. V dropped 2 bases and J dropped 1 base, with 14 bases sitting between them. This chain's CDR3 is CASSPRMESPNTEAFF. CDR3 nucleotide sequence: TGTGCCAGCTCACCAAGGATGGAATCACCGAACACTGAAGCTTTCTTT.

V usage is TRBV2 and J usage is TRBJ2-7; D gene uncertain. The CDR3 has 13 amino acids. Germline V gene sequence: CDR1 SNHLY, CDR2 FYNNEI. Trimming pared 4 bases from V and 0 bases from J, leaving 7 bases between. CDR3 in DNA: TGTGCCAGCAGTGTTACGATCTCCTACGAGCAGTACTTC. This translates into CASSVTISYEQYF.